A single sample is the source of the 4 T cell receptor beta chains below, sequenced in a study of T cell repertoires in cytomegalovirus infection. Using its own MiXCR run on the reads, TCRdb lists one record per CDR3 protein. Of 510,000 or so distinct CDR3 sequences listed, about a quarter are singletons. The sample taken for sequencing was PBMCs. Receptor source: a human donor in good health (CMV status not recorded). Some clones in this sample may be carry-over from other donors' samples.

The chain carries TRBV12-3 or TRBV12-4 and TRBJ2-1, with TRBD2 matching over 14 bases. This CDR3 comprises 19 residues. V lost 4 bases to trimming and J lost 0 bases; unmatched junction nucleotides: 8. As DNA, the CDR3 is TGTGCCAGCAGTTCGGGACTAGCGGGAGTTCAAACCTCCTACAATGAGCAGTTCTTC. Translation: CASSSGLAGVQTSYNEQFF.

In its sample, this clonotype was seen a few times. This rearrangement joins TRBV7-2 to TRBJ2-3; 9 nucleotides align to TRBD2. The V and J ends lost 5 bases and 8 bases, in that order; junction bases with no gene match: 11. This CDR3 comprises 15 residues. The germline V gene encodes CDR1 SGHTA and CDR2 FQGNSA. For the CDR3, the DNA is TGTGCCAGCAGCCCAATCCGGCCAGCGGGAGGTACGCAGTATTTT. Amino acid sequence: CASSPIRPAGGTQYF. The full variable domain, with the rest looked up from reference TRBV7-2 and TRBJ2-3, is GAGVSQSPSNKVTEKGKDVELRCDPISGHTALYWYRQSLGQGLEFLIYFQGNSAPDKSGLPSDRFSAERTGGSVSTLTIQRTQQEDSAVYLCASSPIRPAGGTQYFGPGTRLTVL.

This clonotype was seen ten or more times. This chain connects TRBV7-2 to TRBJ2-7; D is tentatively TRBD1 or TRBD2 (5 bases each). Germline V gene sequence: CDR1 SGHTA, CDR2 FQGNSA. The CDR3 totals 15 residues. Trimming took off 0 bases at V and 3 bases at J, with 12 bases between the two ends. The CDR3 DNA is TGTGCCAGCAGCTTAGCCCAGGGACGGAGCTACGAGCAGTACTTC. This codes for CASSLAQGRSYEQYF.

This clonotype was picked up a small number of times. The chain employs TRBV11-3 and TRBJ2-3; D is possibly TRBD1 or TRBD2 (5 bases each). Germline loops: CDR1 SGHNT, CDR2 YENEEA. This CDR3 has 14 amino acids. Trimming took 5 bases from V and 2 from J, leaving 11 bases between them. CDR3 region: CASSADGATDTQYF. DNA of the CDR3: TGTGCCAGCAGCGCCGACGGGGCCACAGATACGCAGTATTTT.